This TCR beta chain derives from a study of PD-L1 blockade in urothelial cancer. About the study: From about 2014, patients received atezolizumab, given as 1,200 mg intravenously every 3 weeks. Analysis of the blood was performed 3 weeks (second dose) and 6 weeks after treatment start.

This clone was recorded only once. The investigators introduced synthetic TCR analog templates into each PCR as spikes. The repertoire was sequenced with immunoSEQ multiplex PCR; TCRdb's copy has only in-frame clones and lacks some. This table has about 30,000 clones, around 87% appearing once. Each patient contributed between 1 and 8 total time points of blood mononuclear cells, pretreatment and during treatment. The J segment lost 0 bases and the V segment lost 10 bases, leaving 10 bases of the junction unmatched. The CDR3 runs to 15 residues. From germline, CDR1 is SGHKS and CDR2 YYEKEE (reference sequence).

The chain couples TRBV5-5 to TRBJ1-3; TRBD1 agrees at 7 bases. The source material was PBMCs, sampled around atezolizumab (anti-PD-L1) treatment. The TCR comes from a man aged 45-65 years with urothelial cancer. The CDR3 reads CASRTGPSSGNTIYF. In DNA, the CDR3 is TGTGCCTCAAGGACAGGCCCTTCCTCTGGAAACACCATATATTTT.